These 2 T cell receptor beta chains originate from one sample sequenced in a study of T cells in Graves' hyperthyroidism and ophthalmopathy. Amplified TCR beta CDR3 regions derived from RNA transcripts. RT-PCR in the first round (using the HTBI primer set) targeted the TCR CDR3. From the multiplex PCR reads, TCRdb called clonotypes with MiXCR, one entry per CDR3 protein. This table holds around 580,000 distinct CDR3 sequences, 46% found once. Source material: peripheral blood or thyroid tissue (not recorded which). The origin of the receptors is a young woman with Graves' hyperthyroidism.

A remark on this clonotype: This could be a read error, since a much larger clone is one nucleotide away. V and J are TRBV7-8 and TRBJ2-7; D tentatively reads TRBD1 or TRBD2 (6 bases each). This CDR3 spans 14 amino acids. Germline lookup yields CDR1 SGHVS and CDR2 FQNEAQ. The CDR3 loop is CASSPRGVSYERYF. In nucleotides, the CDR3 is TGTGCCAGCAGCCCTAGGGGGGTTTCCTACGAGCGGTACTTC. Full variable domain (remainder filled in from reference TRBV7-8 and TRBJ2-7): GAGVSQSPRYKVAKRGQDVALRCDPISGHVSLFWYQQALGQGPEFLTYFQNEAQLDKSGLPSDRFFAERPEGSVSTLKIQRTQQEDSAVYLCASSPRGVSYERYFGPGTRLTVT.

V usage is TRBV24-1 and J usage is TRBJ1-4, with a weak D call TRBD1 (5 bases). The germline V gene encodes CDR1 KGHDR and CDR2 SFDVKD. V lost 3 bases, J lost 12 bases, and 19 bases lay in between. The CDR3 length is 15 residues. CDR3 sequence (DNA): TGTGCCACCAGTGATCCGTACGGGGGTAACCTGCAACTGTTTTTT. This sequence encodes CATSDPYGGNLQLFF.